In its sample, the clone carrying this TCR beta chain was seen a few times. What it binds is not known. This sample was included in a study of identical twins. Overall study findings and caveats: Cord blood beta clonotypes present at high abundance carried fewer insertions; no such pattern appeared in memory repertoires. The study based its conclusions on cross-sectional statistical analysis and did not follow the same donors.

TCRdb re-called the 5' RACE reads with MiXCR, one entry per CDR3 protein. This repertoire shows about 220,000 distinct CDR3 sequences, around 8.1% found once; its top ten account for about 1.9%. These sequences were also reported in another study, on yellow fever vaccine responses in identical twins.

The receptor's source is a woman aged 18-29 years in good health. Sample: memory (CD45RO+) T cells sorted from blood.

CDR3 in amino acids: CASSLWDYEQYF. The CDR3 region has the DNA TGTGCCAGCAGCTTGTGGGACTACGAGCAGTACTTC. The chain is built from TRBV7-9 and TRBJ2-7; D gene unclear. Trimming stripped 3 bases from V and 3 bases from J, with 6 bases between. CDR1 is SEHNR and CDR2 is FQNEAQ in the germline V gene (reference sequence). The CDR3 is made up of 12 amino acids.